The 15 T cell receptor beta chains listed next were all sequenced from one sample in a study of T cells in localized non-small cell lung cancer. Clones were read by immunoSEQ multiplex PCR, and TCRdb kept only the in-frame ones, dropping some. The data show tens of thousands of clones, with around 80% seen just once and 15% to 20% held by the top ten. The sequenced sample was PBMCs, obtained before any cancer treatment. The receptors were sampled from a man aged 40-75 years with stage II squamous cell lung carcinoma.

The rearrangement links TRBV6-1 to TRBJ1-2; D call uncertain. Germline V gene data show CDR1 as MNHNS and CDR2 as SASEGT. The CDR3 has 13 residues. Trimming stripped 3 bases from V and 2 bases from J, with 7 bases between. CDR3 nucleotides: TGTGCCAGCAGTGAGATGGGAAACTATGGCTACACCTTC. It codes for CASSEMGNYGYTF.

V usage is TRBV6-1 and J usage is TRBJ2-2; 10 positions agree with TRBD2. The V gene end was trimmed by 8 bases and the J gene end by 5 bases; junction bases not matched to a gene: 8. Per the germline V gene, CDR1 is MNHNS and CDR2 is SASEGT. This CDR3 is built from 15 residues. For the CDR3, the DNA is TGTGCCAGCGGAAAAGCGGGGGGGCGTACCGGGGAGCTGTTTTTT. It yields the protein CASGKAGGRTGELFF.

CDR3 in DNA: TGTGCCAGCCGAGGGACGGCTTATGAAAAACTGTTTTTT. Amino acids: CASRGTAYEKLFF. The chain carries TRBV28 and TRBJ1-4; D possibly corresponds to TRBD1 (5 bases). This CDR3 has 13 amino acids. The V gene's germline CDR1 is MDHEN and CDR2 SYDVKM. Trimming stripped 8 bases from V and 6 bases from J, with 13 bases between.

This clone was recorded a few times. CDR3: CASHQHRTDLGTEAFF. CDR3 in DNA: TGTGCCAGTCATCAACACCGGACAGACCTTGGGACTGAAGCTTTCTTT. V is TRBV19 and J is TRBJ1-1; maybe TRBD1 (6 bases). CDR1 is LNHDA, CDR2 SQIVND, per germline (reference sequence). The CDR3 extends over 16 amino acids. Trimming stripped 8 bases from V and 5 bases from J, with 24 bases between.

The V and J genes are TRBV7-9 and TRBJ2-1, with TRBD1 matching 7 bases. Looked up from germline, CDR1 is SEHNR and CDR2 is FQNEAQ (reference sequence). The CDR3 totals 15 residues. The V segment lost 5 bases and the J segment 8 bases; nucleotides outside the gene matches: 12. This chain's CDR3 is CASSHDRDSHDEQFF. DNA of the CDR3: TGTGCCAGCAGCCACGACCGGGACAGCCACGATGAGCAGTTCTTC.

The chain links TRBV4-1 to TRBJ2-7; D remains unclear. The CDR3 spans 16 residues. With 0 bases removed from V and 2 bases from J, the gap between germline ends came to 14 bases. Germline lookup yields CDR1 MGHRA and CDR2 YSYEKL. In DNA, the CDR3 is TGCGCCAGCAGCCAAGAAGGTCAAAATGCTCCCTACGAGCAGTACTTC. Its protein product is CASSQEGQNAPYEQYF.

V usage is TRBV10-3 and J usage is TRBJ2-7; TRBD2 might be the D (6 bases). Germline CDR1 is ENHRY and CDR2 is SYGVKD. Trimming took 11 bases from V and 5 from J, leaving 19 bases between them. The CDR3 extends over 13 amino acids. DNA of the CDR3: TGTGCCGGTCGGCGGGATGAGGTCCACGAGCAGTACTTC. Protein sequence: CAGRRDEVHEQYF.

This sequence joins TRBV7-2 and TRBJ2-6; D call uncertain. The V end lost 5 bases, the J end lost 1 base, and 6 bases lay between the germline ends. The CDR3 runs to 14 residues. From germline, CDR1 is SGHTA and CDR2 FQGNSA. The CDR3, as DNA: TGTGCCAGCAGCCTAGGGTCTGGGGCCAACGTCCTGACTTTC. Residues: CASSLGSGANVLTF.

This CDR3 reads CASSLGTSGNIDTQYF. The CDR3 DNA follows: TGTGCCAGCAGCTTAGGGACTAGCGGGAATATAGATACGCAGTATTTT. This chain connects TRBV7-3 to TRBJ2-3; 13 positions match TRBD2. V shed 2 bases and J 5 bases; nucleotides not matched to a gene: 4. The V gene's germline CDR1 is SGHTA and CDR2 FQGTGA. This CDR3 region has 16 residues.

The chain couples TRBV15 to TRBJ1-5, with D uncertain. Trimming removed 3 bases at V and 0 bases at J, with 6 bases between. The CDR3 sequence is 14 residues long. CDR1 LNHNV and CDR2 YYDKDF come from the germline V gene (reference sequence). The CDR3 is CATSSQYSNQPQHF. The CDR3 DNA is TGTGCCACCAGCAGCCAATATAGCAATCAGCCCCAGCATTTT.

The rearrangement uses TRBV19 and TRBJ1-4; 9 positions match TRBD1. The CDR3 has 15 amino acids. Germline V CDR1 and CDR2: LNHDA, SQIVND (reference sequence). Trimming at V came to 3 bases and at J to 10 bases, leaving 9 bases not matched to a gene. CDR3 coding DNA: TGTGCCAGTAGTATTTCCGGGACAGGGATTGGAAAACTGTTTTTT. Protein: CASSISGTGIGKLFF.

With regard to this clone: This sample includes further DNA sequences coding for the same CDR3. V is TRBV29-1 and J is TRBJ1-4, with 10 bases aligning to TRBD1. CDR3 size: 12 residues. V dropped 6 bases and J dropped 8; count of bases not matched to a gene: 3. The germline gives CDR1 SQVTM, CDR2 ANQGSEA. In DNA, the CDR3 is TGCAGCGTCGGACAGGGGGAAGAAAAACTGTTTTTT. Protein: CSVGQGEEKLFF.

J is TRBJ2-7 and V is TRBV7-8; no clear D gene. Germline V gene lookup returns CDR1 SGHVS and CDR2 FQNEAQ. V lost 4 bases and J 4 bases, leaving 17 bases between the germline ends. The CDR3 has 15 amino acids. In DNA form, the CDR3 reads TGTGCCAGCAGCTCCCGACGATTGGTCTTATACGAGCAGTACTTC. As protein: CASSSRRLVLYEQYF.

This rearrangement joins TRBV9 to TRBJ1-1; no definite D call. V lost 4 bases and J 5 bases, leaving 15 bases between the germline ends. Germline V gene lookup returns CDR1 SGDLS and CDR2 YYNGEE. The CDR3 sequence is 14 residues long. The CDR3 coding sequence is TGTGCCAGCAGCCTCGAGGAGGGTAGGACTGAAGCTTTCTTT. This encodes CASSLEEGRTEAFF.

V is TRBV28 and J is TRBJ1-4, with no clear D. This CDR3 has 13 amino acids. The V and J ends lost 5 bases and 4 bases respectively, with 8 bases between them. Germline CDR1 and CDR2: MDHEN and SYDVKM. CDR3 nucleotide sequence: TGTGCCAGCAGTACCGGATTTAATGAAAAACTGTTTTTT. Amino acid sequence: CASSTGFNEKLFF.